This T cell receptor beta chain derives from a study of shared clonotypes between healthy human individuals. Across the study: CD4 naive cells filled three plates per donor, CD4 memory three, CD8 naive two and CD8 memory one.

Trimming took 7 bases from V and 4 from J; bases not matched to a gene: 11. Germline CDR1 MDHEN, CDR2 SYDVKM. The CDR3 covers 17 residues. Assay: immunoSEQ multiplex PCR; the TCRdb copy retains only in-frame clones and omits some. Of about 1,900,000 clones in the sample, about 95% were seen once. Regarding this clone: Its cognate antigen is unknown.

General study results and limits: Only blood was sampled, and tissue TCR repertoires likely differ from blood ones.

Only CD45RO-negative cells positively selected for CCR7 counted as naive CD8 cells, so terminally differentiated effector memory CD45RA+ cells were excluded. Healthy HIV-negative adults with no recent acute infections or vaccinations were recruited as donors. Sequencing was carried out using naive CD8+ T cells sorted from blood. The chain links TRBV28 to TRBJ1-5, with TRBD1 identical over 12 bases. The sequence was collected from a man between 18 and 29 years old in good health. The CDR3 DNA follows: TGTGCCAGCACCTCTACGAGGGGACAGGGGGCTAATCAGCCCCAGCATTTT. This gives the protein CASTSTRGQGANQPQHF.